One and the same sample provided the 3 T cell receptor beta chains below, sequenced in a study of identical twins. TCRdb reprocessed the 5' RACE reads with MiXCR, giving one entry per CDR3 protein. The top ten clones hold around 0.3% of a sample with 1.5 million to 2 million distinct CDR3 sequences, under 35% of them seen once. Sequenced material: cord blood. The receptors here all came from a newborn girl in good health.

The rearrangement links TRBV24-1 to TRBJ2-4; TRBD2 aligns across 16 bases. CDR3 size: 17 residues. V was clipped by 4 bases and J by 5 bases; unmatched bases: 4. Germline values: CDR1 KGHDR, CDR2 SFDVKD. CDR3 sequence: CATSEGTSGRGENIQYF. In DNA, the CDR3 is TGTGCCACCAGTGAGGGGACTAGCGGGAGGGGGGAAAACATTCAGTACTTC.

Points on this clonotype: A read error may be the cause here, since a much bigger clone is one base away. The rearrangement links TRBV9 to TRBJ2-4; D gene unclear. Germline assignment: CDR1 SGDLS and CDR2 YYNGEE. There are 14 residues in the CDR3. Trimming pared 0 bases from V and 0 bases from J, leaving 4 bases between. DNA of the CDR3: TGTGCCAGCAGCGTAGGACCAGCCAAAAACATTCAGTACTTC. Protein sequence: CASSVGPAKNIQYF.

This clonotype was found a few times. The chain combines TRBV20-1 with TRBJ2-1; D is unclear. CDR3 size: 15 residues. V shed 0 bases and J shed 0 bases, with 9 bases lying between them. Germline lookup yields CDR1 DFQATT and CDR2 SNEGSKA (reference sequence). This CDR3 is CSARDSEPSYNEQFF. In nucleotides, the CDR3 is TGCAGTGCTAGAGATTCGGAGCCCTCCTACAATGAGCAGTTCTTC.